Presented here are 14 T cell receptor beta chains from one specimen sequenced in a study of shared clonotypes between healthy human individuals. Assay: immunoSEQ multiplex PCR; the TCRdb copy retains only in-frame clones and omits some. The data contain millions of clones, approximately 90% of them singletons. The sample was naive CD4+ T cells sorted from blood. Subset in this sample: CD45RA+ positively selected. The receptors stem from a man aged 18 to 30 in good health.

J is TRBJ2-7 and V is TRBV18, with 7 bases lining up with TRBD1. Germline values: CDR1 KGHSH, CDR2 LQKENI. The CDR3 extends over 15 amino acids. V trimming: 3 bases; J trimming: 3 bases; junction bases outside the gene matches: 8. The CDR3 is CASSPPRGQIYEQYF. The CDR3 nucleotides read TGTGCCAGCTCACCGCCTCGGGGACAGATCTACGAGCAGTACTTC. The entire variable domain, with the rest obtained from reference TRBV18 and TRBJ2-7, is as follows: NAGVMQNPRHLVRRRGQEARLRCSPMKGHSHVYWYRQLPEEGLKFMVYLQKENIIDESGMPKERFSAEFPKEGPSILRIQQVVRGDSAAYFCASSPPRGQIYEQYFGPGTRLTVT.

The chain links TRBV10-3 to TRBJ2-5; TRBD2 aligns across 8 bases. Germline V lookup: CDR1 ENHRY, CDR2 SYGVKD. V gave up 8 bases and J gave up 3 bases; unmatched junction bases: 2. The CDR3 runs to 12 residues. The CDR3 DNA reads as TGTGCCATCGGGGGACTAGAAGAGACCCAGTACTTC. It encodes CAIGGLEETQYF.

The chain carries TRBV7-2 and TRBJ2-7, with 8 nucleotides matching TRBD2. This CDR3 spans 15 amino acids. CDR1 and CDR2 (germline): SGHTA, FQGNSA. Losses at the gene ends were 5 bases for V and 4 bases for J; bases not matched to a gene: 10. CDR3: CASSRGLSGGYEQYF. DNA for the CDR3: TGTGCCAGCAGCAGGGGACTCAGCGGGGGTTACGAGCAGTACTTC.

In regard to this clone: Other DNA sequences in the sample encode the same CDR3. This sequence joins TRBV28 and TRBJ2-6; D possibly corresponds to TRBD2 (5 bases). CDR1 MDHEN and CDR2 SYDVKM come from the germline V gene. Trimming pared 6 bases from V and 2 bases from J, leaving 11 bases between. The CDR3 has 15 amino acids. This chain's CDR3 is CASSLTGAGANVLTF. DNA for the CDR3: TGTGCCAGCAGCCTTACCGGGGCTGGGGCCAACGTCCTGACTTTC.

This rearrangement joins TRBV28 to TRBJ1-1, with 7 bases aligning to TRBD1. J was trimmed by 11 bases and V by 2 bases; bases with no gene match: 11. Germline V gene data show CDR1 as MDHEN and CDR2 as SYDVKM. The CDR3 has 14 residues. The CDR3 DNA reads TGTGCCAGCAGTTTAAGGACAGGACGACTACACGCTTTCTTT. This gives the protein CASSLRTGRLHAFF. The full variable domain, in which reference TRBV28 and TRBJ1-1 provide the parts outside the CDR3, is DVKVTQSSRYLVKRTGEKVFLECVQDMDHENMFWYRQDPGLGLRLIYFSYDVKMKEKGDIPEGYSVSREKKERFSLILESASTNQTSMYLCASSLRTGRLHAFFGQGTRLTVV.

The chain combines TRBV7-6 with TRBJ1-3; weak D call: TRBD1 (5 bases). V was cut by 5 bases and J by 3 bases, with 14 bases left in between. The CDR3 has 15 residues. Germline values: CDR1 SGHVS, CDR2 FNYEAQ. Here the CDR3 DNA reads TGTGCCAGCAGCCAGGACGACAGATTTGGAAACACCATATATTTT. It yields the protein CASSQDDRFGNTIYF.

On this clone: The final CDR3 position lacks the conserved phenylalanine or tryptophan, pointing to a likely read error. The DNA is omitted, as the CDR3 cannot be located on it reliably, and the CDR3 follows TCRdb's listing. The chain recombines TRBV14 with TRBJ1-2; no DNA check was done on the table's D call, TRBD1. The CDR3 is 10 residues long, counting both termini. The germline CDR1 and CDR2 sequences are SGHDN and FVKESK. CDR3 sequence reads: CASSQDAPGG.

The rearrangement links TRBV5-4 to TRBJ2-1; D is ambiguous. Between the trimmed V and J ends, which lost 1 base and 4 bases, there was a span of 6 bases. The CDR3 extends over 13 amino acids. Germline-derived CDR1 and CDR2 are SGHNT and YYREEE (reference sequence). The CDR3 is CASSLQDYNEQFF. In nucleotides, the CDR3 is TGTGCCAGCAGCTTGCAGGATTACAATGAGCAGTTCTTC.

The sample holds one count of this clone. The CDR3 spells CASSMGIKPTDTQYF. As DNA, the CDR3 is TGTGCCAGCAGTATGGGGATAAAGCCCACAGATACGCAGTATTTT. This chain uses TRBV6-5 with TRBJ2-3; D is ambiguous. Trimming cost V 5 bases and J 2 bases, with 14 bases left between them. The CDR3 runs to 15 residues. Per germline, CDR1 MNHEY and CDR2 SVGAGI.

This clone was found once. The CDR3 DNA sequence: TGCGCCAGCTTTCAGACTAGCGGCCAAGAGACCCAGTACTTC. This translates into CASFQTSGQETQYF. The chain recombines TRBV5-1 with TRBJ2-5, with 9 bases matching TRBD2. The V gene's germline CDR1 is SGHRS and CDR2 YFSETQ. The CDR3 has 14 amino acids. After removal of 7 bases from V and 1 base from J, the junction contained 5 bases not matched to a gene.

The V gene is TRBV5-5, the J gene TRBJ2-5, with unresolved D. This CDR3 spans 16 amino acids. The V gene lost 3 bases and the J gene lost 0 bases, with 15 bases spanning the gap. CDR1 and CDR2 from the germline V gene are SGHKS and YYEKEE (reference sequence). CDR3 nucleotide sequence: TGTGCCAGCAGCTCGCGTTCGACGGGCTACCAAGAGACCCAGTACTTC. It is translated as CASSSRSTGYQETQYF.

J is TRBJ2-7 and V is TRBV4-1; D may be TRBD1 (6 bases). The germline V gene encodes CDR1 MGHRA and CDR2 YSYEKL. The CDR3 runs 17 residues. The V and J ends lost 4 bases and 0 bases respectively, with 19 bases between them. Here the CDR3 reads CASSPTGIRVSSYEQYF. Written as DNA, the CDR3 is TGCGCCAGCAGCCCTACAGGGATTAGGGTGAGCTCCTACGAGCAGTACTTC.

In this sample, this clone turned up once. This sequence joins TRBV11-2 and TRBJ2-3; D gene ambiguous. The germline CDR1 and CDR2 sequences are SGHAT and FQNNGV. V shed 0 bases and J shed 1 base, with 11 bases lying between them. The CDR3 totals 16 residues. CDR3 bases: TGTGCCAGCAGCTTAGATCCGGCGTTGGGCACAGATACGCAGTATTTT. It encodes CASSLDPALGTDTQYF.

This clone was seen once. The chain couples TRBV4-1 to TRBJ2-5; TRBD1 might be the D (6 bases). Per germline, CDR1 MGHRA and CDR2 YSYEKL. There are 16 residues in the CDR3. Trimming took off 4 bases at V and 1 base at J, with 16 bases between the two ends. This CDR3 is CASSPRRGSTQETQYF. Here the CDR3 DNA reads TGCGCCAGCAGCCCACGAAGGGGGTCAACCCAAGAGACCCAGTACTTC.